The 21 T cell receptor beta chains reported below all come from one sample, sequenced in a study of shared clonotypes between healthy human individuals. The assay was immunoSEQ multiplex PCR, and TCRdb's table has in-frame clones only and misses some. The sample carries some 1,100,000 clones, about four fifths recorded once. The sequenced material came from memory CD4+ T cells from PBMCs. Subset specified: CD45RA-negative fraction. The receptor source for this set is a man aged 18 to 35 in good health. Some clones in this sample may be carry-over from other donors' samples.

This clone was picked up a small number of times. V and J are TRBV19 and TRBJ1-1, with TRBD1 matching 7 bases. Germline V lookup: CDR1 LNHDA, CDR2 SQIVND (reference sequence). The CDR3 has 13 amino acids. Unmatched junction bases numbered 7, after V lost 5 bases and J lost 7 bases. Here the CDR3 reads CASSWQGENEAFF. CDR3 coding DNA: TGTGCCAGTAGTTGGCAGGGGGAAAATGAAGCTTTCTTT.

This clone occurred once. The V gene is TRBV7-3, the J gene TRBJ2-3; 11 nucleotides line up with TRBD2. Germline CDR1 reads SGHTA; CDR2 reads FQGTGA. The CDR3 totals 17 residues. Germline trimming cut 5 bases from V and 0 bases from J; bases unmatched to any gene: 7. The CDR3 DNA follows: TGTGCCAGCAGCCTACTCGGGACTAGCGGAAGCACAGATACGCAGTATTTT. Encoded protein: CASSLLGTSGSTDTQYF.

A remark on this clone: A read error may produce the germline difference seen at one junction end. The chain joins TRBV7-9 to TRBJ2-1, with 9 bases fitting TRBD2. From germline, CDR1 is SEHNR and CDR2 FQNEAQ (reference sequence). The CDR3 length is 13 residues. The CDR3 loop reads CASSLAGDGEQFF. The CDR3 coding sequence is TGTGCCAGCAGTTTAGCGGGAGATGGTGAGCAGTTCTTC.

The chain recombines TRBV5-1 with TRBJ1-1; 11 bases are shared with TRBD1. The germline gives CDR1 SGHRS, CDR2 YFSETQ. V was pared by 4 bases and J by 3 bases, with 8 bases of the junction left unmatched. This CDR3 contains 16 residues. CDR3 amino acids: CASSPGQGALDTEAFF. CDR3 nucleotides: TGCGCCAGCAGCCCCGGACAGGGGGCTTTGGACACTGAAGCTTTCTTT.

The chain combines TRBV7-9 with TRBJ1-4; TRBD1 might be the D (6 bases). The CDR3 runs to 17 residues. Germline CDR1 reads SEHNR; CDR2 reads FQNEAQ (reference sequence). V lost 4 bases and J 4 bases, leaving 19 bases between the germline ends. CDR3 region: CASSSHQGITGNEKLFF. Written as DNA, the CDR3 is TGTGCCAGCAGCTCCCACCAGGGGATTACAGGTAATGAAAAACTGTTTTTT. Complete variable domain (other parts from reference TRBV7-9 and TRBJ1-4): DTGVSQNPRHKITKRGQNVTFRCDPISEHNRLYWYRQTLGQGPEFLTYFQNEAQLEKSRLLSDRFSAERPKGSFSTLEIQRTEQGDSAMYLCASSSHQGITGNEKLFFGSGTQLSVL.

The chain links TRBV7-2 to TRBJ2-1; the D call may be TRBD1 or TRBD2 (6 bases each). CDR1 and CDR2 (germline): SGHTA, FQGNSA. The CDR3 has 14 amino acids. Trimming pared 3 bases from V and 7 bases from J, leaving 13 bases between. DNA of the CDR3: TGTGCCAGCAGCTTCAGGGGAGGCCGGAATGAGCAGTTCTTC. Its translation: CASSFRGGRNEQFF.

This clone is a singleton in its sample. The genes are TRBV28 and TRBJ2-1; the match to TRBD1 covers 9 bases. This CDR3 contains 15 residues. The germline gives CDR1 MDHEN, CDR2 SYDVKM. Trimming removed 4 bases from V and 8 bases from J; junction bases left unmatched: 9. CDR3 region: CASSSGTGLVDEQFF. CDR3 coding DNA: TGTGCCAGCAGTTCCGGGACAGGGTTAGTCGATGAGCAGTTCTTC.

The V and J genes are TRBV6-1 and TRBJ2-7; tentative D call: TRBD2 (6 bases). Trimming stripped 0 bases from V and 4 bases from J, with 16 bases between. Looked up from germline, CDR1 is MNHNS and CDR2 is SASEGT. The CDR3 runs 16 residues. The CDR3 spells CASSEATGGTLYEQYF. Here the CDR3 DNA reads TGTGCCAGCAGTGAAGCTACTGGCGGGACCCTATACGAGCAGTACTTC.

The V and J genes are TRBV5-4 and TRBJ1-5; D remains ambiguous. The V gene's germline CDR1 is SGHNT and CDR2 YYREEE (reference sequence). V gave up 0 bases and J gave up 3 bases, with 4 bases separating them. The CDR3 sequence is 13 residues long. The CDR3 region is CASSLGHNQPQHF. The CDR3 nucleotides read TGTGCCAGCAGCTTGGGACACAATCAGCCCCAGCATTTT.

J is TRBJ2-7 and V is TRBV7-6; 10 positions agree with TRBD2. V shed 5 bases, J shed 0 bases, and the junction held 13 bases outside the gene matches. The CDR3 covers 18 residues. Germline lookup yields CDR1 SGHVS and CDR2 FNYEAQ. The CDR3 sequence is CASSPQPAASGSSYEQYF. In DNA, the CDR3 is TGTGCCAGCAGCCCCCAGCCGGCGGCTAGCGGGAGCTCCTACGAGCAGTACTTC. The full variable domain, in which reference TRBV7-6 and TRBJ2-7 provide the parts outside the CDR3, is GAGVSQSPRYKVTKRGQDVALRCDPISGHVSLYWYRQALGQGPEFLTYFNYEAQQDKSGLPNDRFSAERPEGSISTLTIQRTEQRDSAMYRCASSPQPAASGSSYEQYFGPGTRLTVT.

The genes are TRBV5-1 and TRBJ1-5; D may be TRBD1 (5 bases). Trimming took 4 bases from V and 10 from J, leaving 18 bases between them. This CDR3 region has 14 residues. Germline V lookup: CDR1 SGHRS, CDR2 YFSETQ. CDR3 region: CASSGGTRGEPQHF. The CDR3 nucleotides are TGCGCCAGCAGCGGGGGGACCCGTGGAGAACCCCAGCATTTT.

The genes are TRBV28 and TRBJ1-2; 8 bases map to TRBD1. The CDR3 consists of 16 residues. Germline V CDR1 and CDR2: MDHEN, SYDVKM. V lost 3 bases to trimming and J lost 8 bases; unmatched junction nucleotides: 14. The CDR3 spells CASSFPVGTGVVGYTF. The CDR3 coding sequence is TGTGCCAGCAGTTTCCCTGTCGGGACAGGAGTTGTCGGCTACACCTTC.

V and J are TRBV5-6 and TRBJ1-4; 8 bases are shared with TRBD1. V trimming: 0 bases; J trimming: 5 bases; junction bases outside the gene matches: 3. The CDR3 runs 15 residues. Germline CDR1 SGHDT, CDR2 YYEEEE. CDR3 DNA: TGTGCCAGCAGCTTGGGGGGGACAGGCAATGAAAAACTGTTTTTT. It yields the protein CASSLGGTGNEKLFF.

For this clone: A far larger clone is just one base off, so this is likely a read error. The V gene is TRBV25-1, the J gene TRBJ2-7, with unresolved D. Germline lookup yields CDR1 MGHDK and CDR2 SYGVNS. This CDR3 is 15 amino acids long. The CDR3 sequence: CASSESGRWAYKQYF. The CDR3 DNA reads as TGTGCCAGCAGTGAATCCGGTCGATGGGCCTACAAGCAGTACTTC.

This rearrangement joins TRBV5-4 to TRBJ1-2, with D possibly being TRBD1 (6 bases). The V end was cut by 1 base, the J end by 4 bases, with 14 bases between. This CDR3 has 15 amino acids. CDR1 is SGHNT and CDR2 is YYREEE in the germline V gene (reference sequence). CDR3 DNA sequence: TGTGCCAGCAGCTTGTGGGTAGGGGGAGCCTATGGCTACACCTTC. Translation: CASSLWVGGAYGYTF.

As concerns this clone: This specimen includes other DNA sequences encoding the same CDR3. The chain employs TRBV6-1 and TRBJ1-1; maybe TRBD1 (6 bases). Germline V CDR1 and CDR2: MNHNS, SASEGT. The CDR3 length is 11 residues. Trimming cost V 6 bases and J 7 bases, with 9 bases left between them. CDR3 in DNA: TGTGCCAGCAGCAGACAGGTTGAAGCTTTCTTT. This codes for CASSRQVEAFF.

This rearrangement joins TRBV18 to TRBJ2-5; D remains unclear. This CDR3 comprises 12 residues. V lost 0 bases to trimming and J lost 1 base, with 0 bases between them. CDR1 KGHSH and CDR2 LQKENI come from the germline V gene. CDR3 sequence reads: CASSPPQETQYF. The CDR3, as DNA: TGTGCCAGCTCACCACCCCAAGAGACCCAGTACTTC.

Regarding this clone: The identical CDR3 is also encoded by other nucleotide sequences in the sample. The chain employs TRBV18 and TRBJ2-7, with D perhaps matching TRBD2 (5 bases). This CDR3 has 12 residues. V dropped 1 base and J dropped 5 bases, with 6 bases sitting between them. Per the germline V gene, CDR1 is KGHSH and CDR2 is LQKENI. CDR3 bases: TGTGCCAGCTCACCACTCGGGGACGAGCAGTACTTC. This sequence encodes CASSPLGDEQYF.

V usage is TRBV9 and J usage is TRBJ2-3; no clear D gene. Trimming left V 4 bases short and J 6 bases short, with 12 bases between. CDR3 length: 13 residues. Per the germline V gene, CDR1 is SGDLS and CDR2 is YYNGEE. CDR3: CASSFLIGDTQYF. In nucleotides, the CDR3 is TGTGCCAGCAGCTTTTTAATCGGGGATACGCAGTATTTT.

This clone has a handful of counts. The chain combines TRBV2 with TRBJ1-3, with unresolved D. Trimming left V 6 bases short and J 1 base short, with 4 bases between. This CDR3 is built from 12 residues. Germline V gene lookup returns CDR1 SNHLY and CDR2 FYNNEI. The chain's CDR3 is CASSPSGNTIYF. CDR3 sequence (DNA): TGTGCCAGCAGCCCATCTGGAAACACCATATATTTT.

The chain is built from TRBV5-4 and TRBJ1-3; D not resolved. The germline V and J ends were trimmed by 0 bases and 0 bases, with 7 bases remaining between them. This CDR3 has 15 residues. The germline V gene has CDR1 SGHNT and CDR2 YYREEE (reference sequence). The CDR3 DNA reads TGTGCCAGCAGCTTGGGACGGACCTCTGGAAACACCATATATTTT. Its translation is CASSLGRTSGNTIYF.